Below are 12 T cell receptor beta chains sequenced from a single sample in a study of blood T cell repertoires in COVID-19. Using immunoSEQ multiplex PCR, the repertoire was profiled, and TCRdb retains in-frame clones only, with some absent. The sample includes about 260,000 clones, 88% of them seen just once. Source material: peripheral blood. Receptors originate from a human donor in a cohort sampled during active COVID-19.

This chain connects TRBV4-1 to TRBJ1-3, with D unclear. The CDR3 consists of 17 residues. The germline CDR1 and CDR2 sequences are MGHRA and YSYEKL. V dropped 3 bases and J dropped 0 bases, with 15 bases sitting between them. CDR3: CASSQFGRSLSGNTIYF. The CDR3, as DNA: TGCGCCAGCAGCCAGTTTGGCAGGTCCCTCTCTGGAAACACCATATATTTT.

The chain uses TRBV10-2 and TRBJ2-7; D is possibly TRBD1 (6 bases). Germline V gene sequence: CDR1 WSHSY, CDR2 SAAADI. The CDR3 loop spans 15 amino acids. Trimming pared 7 bases from V and 3 bases from J, leaving 19 bases between. The CDR3: CASTERGSSHYEQYF. CDR3 sequence (DNA): TGCGCCAGCACCGAGAGGGGGTCCTCTCACTACGAGCAGTACTTC.

The chain couples TRBV30 to TRBJ1-2, with D perhaps TRBD1 (6 bases). CDR3 size: 12 residues. The germline V gene has CDR1 GTSNPN and CDR2 SVGIG (reference sequence). V was cut by 5 bases and J by 1 base, with 8 bases left in between. CDR3 in DNA: TGTGCCTGGCTGGACAGTAACTATGGCTACACCTTC. It is translated as CAWLDSNYGYTF. Based on the CDR3 plus reference TRBV30 and TRBJ1-2, the full variable domain is SQTIHQWPATLVQPVGSPLSLECTVEGTSNPNLYWYRQAAGRGLQLLFYSVGIGQISSEVPQNLSASRPQDRQFILSSKKLLLSDSGFYLCAWLDSNYGYTFGSGTRLTVV.

V and J are TRBV7-9 and TRBJ1-3; possible D gene TRBD1, 5 bases. The V gene lost 3 bases and the J gene lost 0 bases, with 12 bases spanning the gap. The CDR3 runs 16 residues. Germline V gene data show CDR1 as SEHNR and CDR2 as FQNEAQ (reference sequence). The CDR3 sequence: CASSLRDGGSGNTIYF. In DNA, the CDR3 is TGTGCCAGCAGCTTGAGGGACGGGGGCTCTGGAAACACCATATATTTT.

This clone was detected only a few times. V is TRBV5-1 and J is TRBJ2-3; TRBD1 matches 7 bases. Germline V gene lookup returns CDR1 SGHRS and CDR2 YFSETQ. CDR3 length: 14 residues. Germline trimming cut 7 bases from V and 3 bases from J; bases unmatched to any gene: 8. CDR3 sequence (DNA): TGCGCCAGCCGGTGGGACAGTGGGACAGATACGCAGTATTTT. It is translated as CASRWDSGTDTQYF.

A single count supports this clone. The CDR3 DNA follows: TGTGCCAGCAGTTCGCCGGACAGGGGGCAAGAGACCCAGTACTTC. Translating gives CASSSPDRGQETQYF. This chain links TRBV7-3 with TRBJ2-5, with 10 positions matching TRBD1. J lost 2 bases, V lost 6 bases, and 6 bases had no gene match. Germline-derived CDR1 and CDR2 are SGHTA and FQGTGA. This CDR3 is 15 amino acids long. The variable domain in full, with the rest retrieved from reference TRBV7-3 and TRBJ2-5, is GAGVSQTPSNKVTEKGKYVELRCDPISGHTALYWYRQSLGQGPEFLIYFQGTGAADDSGLPNDRFFAVRPEGSVSTLKIQRTERGDSAVYLCASSSPDRGQETQYFGPGTRLLVL.

This clone was seen more than once but under ten times. The chain carries TRBV7-9 and TRBJ1-5; D ambiguous. Trimming pared 5 bases from V and 3 bases from J, leaving 14 bases between. This CDR3 has 15 residues. The germline V gene encodes CDR1 SEHNR and CDR2 FQNEAQ (reference sequence). The CDR3 bases are TGTGCCAGCAGCAAAGTTCCCGGGGACAATCAGCCCCAGCATTTT. Its protein product is CASSKVPGDNQPQHF.

This chain connects TRBV19 to TRBJ2-7; 14 bases match TRBD2. Trimming cost V 6 bases and J 11 bases; bases outside gene matches: 9. The CDR3 consists of 14 residues. The V gene's germline CDR1 is LNHDA and CDR2 SQIVND (reference sequence). The CDR3 DNA reads as TGTGCCAGTAGCCCGGGACTAGCGGGAGCTGTGGAGTACTTC. The encoded protein is CASSPGLAGAVEYF. The variable domain in full, completed from reference TRBV19 and TRBJ2-7, reads DGGITQSPKYLFRKEGQNVTLSCEQNLNHDAMYWYRQDPGQGLRLIYYSQIVNDFQKGDIAEGYSVSREKKESFPLTVTSAQKNPTAFYLCASSPGLAGAVEYFGPGTRLTVT.

The rearrangement uses TRBV6-5 and TRBJ2-7, with TRBD1 identical over 7 bases. J gave up 3 bases and V 3 bases, and 2 bases lay outside the gene matches. The CDR3 covers 13 residues. The germline V gene encodes CDR1 MNHEY and CDR2 SVGAGI. The CDR3 coding sequence is TGTGCCAGCAGTTATGCAGGGGGCTACGAGCAGTACTTC. Translation gives CASSYAGGYEQYF.

The chain recombines TRBV12-3 or TRBV12-4 with TRBJ2-7, with D perhaps matching TRBD1 (6 bases). The CDR3 has 12 amino acids. Between the trimmed V and J ends, which lost 7 bases and 6 bases, there was a span of 13 bases. The CDR3 DNA follows: TGTGCCAGCACCCCTCGAGGGGGCGAGCAGTACTTC. Translated, it gives CASTPRGGEQYF.

A few counts support this clone. The genes are TRBV11-2 and TRBJ1-6, with 7 bases that match TRBD1. In germline, CDR1 is SGHAT, CDR2 FQNNGV. This CDR3 has 13 residues. V trimming: 8 bases; J trimming: 7 bases; junction bases outside the gene matches: 5. The CDR3 loop reads CASATGRNSPLHF. In DNA, the CDR3 is TGTGCCAGCGCGACAGGGAGGAATTCACCCCTCCACTTT.

This chain joins TRBV18 and TRBJ2-7; D is undetermined. Germline V lookup: CDR1 KGHSH, CDR2 LQKENI. The CDR3 has 13 amino acids. V was shortened by 1 base and J by 5 bases, with 9 bases between the two germline ends. CDR3 coding DNA: TGTGCCAGCTCACCACGTCTACTCCACGAGCAGTACTTC. Its protein product is CASSPRLLHEQYF.